Below, 29 T cell receptor beta chains from the same sample are listed, as sequenced in a study of human T cells and chemical hapten exposure. Time point reported: pre-sensitization, week 0. The treatment is: therapeutic diphenylcyclopropenone sensitization with weekly scalp DPC. TCRdb passed the RACE reads through MiXCR, listing each CDR3 protein once. The table lists some 360,000 distinct CDR3 sequences, 4% to 6% of them singletons. The sequenced sample was whole blood, obtained in connection with sensitization to the hapten diphenylcyclopropenone (DPC). These receptors were taken from a woman in her fifties or sixties with alopecia areata. Some clones in this sample may be carry-over from other donors' samples.

The chain joins TRBV19 to TRBJ2-2; maybe TRBD2 (6 bases). Trimming took off 7 bases at V and 5 bases at J, with 8 bases between the two ends. The CDR3 runs 12 residues. Germline assignment: CDR1 LNHDA and CDR2 SQIVND (reference sequence). The CDR3 is CASKEGTGELFF. The CDR3 DNA reads as TGTGCCAGTAAGGAGGGGACCGGGGAGCTGTTTTTT. Full variable domain (rest looked up from reference TRBV19 and TRBJ2-2): DGGITQSPKYLFRKEGQNVTLSCEQNLNHDAMYWYRQDPGQGLRLIYYSQIVNDFQKGDIAEGYSVSREKKESFPLTVTSAQKNPTAFYLCASKEGTGELFFGEGSRLTVL.

This clonotype was seen at least ten times. The chain combines TRBV6-6 with TRBJ1-5; 9 bases are shared with TRBD1. The CDR3 runs to 15 residues. V lost 2 bases, J lost 7 bases, and 6 bases stayed unmatched. Germline CDR1 and CDR2: MNHNY and SVGAGI (reference sequence). CDR3 in DNA: TGTGCCAGCAGTTACCGGGACAGGGTCGACCAGCCCCAGCATTTT. Its protein product is CASSYRDRVDQPQHF.

The rearrangement uses TRBV6-1 and TRBJ1-2; 10 bases align to TRBD1. V was clipped by 10 bases and J by 7 bases; unmatched bases: 12. CDR3 size: 14 residues. Germline values: CDR1 MNHNS, CDR2 SASEGT. The CDR3 loop reads CATPERGQGVGYTF. CDR3 in DNA: TGTGCCACCCCCGAACGAGGACAGGGGGTTGGCTACACCTTC.

The table lists this clonotype with many counts. The gene calls are TRBV28 and TRBJ2-1; D ambiguous. The CDR3 is 15 residues long. V lost 5 bases and J 8 bases, leaving 19 bases between the germline ends. Germline values: CDR1 MDHEN, CDR2 SYDVKM. As DNA, the CDR3 is TGTGCCAGCAGTGGCCCCGGGCCCACCGTCCATGAGCAGTTCTTC. Translating gives CASSGPGPTVHEQFF.

On this clonotype itself: A read error may explain this, as a much larger clone is one base away. Since no conserved phenylalanine or tryptophan closes the CDR3, a read error is the likely cause. The chain couples TRBV2 to TRBJ2-1, with D unclear. CDR1 SNHLY and CDR2 FYNNEI come from the germline V gene. Between the trimmed V and J ends, which lost 7 bases and 8 bases, there was a span of 9 bases. There are 11 residues in the CDR3. The CDR3, as DNA: TGTGCCAGCACCCGTCGGTATGAGCAGTTCCTC. Protein: CASTRRYEQFL.

This chain connects TRBV2 to TRBJ2-7, with D possibly TRBD2 on 6 matching bases. This CDR3 spans 13 amino acids. V gave up 2 bases and J gave up 6 bases, with 11 bases separating them. CDR1 is SNHLY, CDR2 FYNNEI, per germline. The CDR3 protein is CASSEWRESEQYF. The CDR3 DNA is TGTGCCAGCAGTGAATGGCGGGAAAGCGAGCAGTACTTC.

This clonotype has at least ten counts. The J gene is TRBJ2-7, the V gene TRBV29-1; D may match TRBD1 or TRBD2 (6 bases each). Germline lookup yields CDR1 SQVTM and CDR2 ANQGSEA. CDR3 size: 14 residues. Deletions cut 6 bases from V and 2 bases from J, with 17 bases between. CDR3 nucleotides: TGCAGCGTCTCCTCGGTCGGGGGCGCCTACGAGCAGTACTTC. It codes for CSVSSVGGAYEQYF.

This sequence joins TRBV19 and TRBJ1-2; no reliable D call. V was shortened by 6 bases and J by 4 bases, with 12 bases between the two germline ends. This CDR3 has 13 amino acids. CDR1 and CDR2 from the germline V gene are LNHDA and SQIVND (reference sequence). The CDR3 loop is CASSVPSIYGYTF. The CDR3 DNA sequence: TGTGCCAGTAGCGTGCCATCGATCTATGGCTACACCTTC.

This clonotype came up many times. V usage is TRBV12-3 or TRBV12-4 and J usage is TRBJ1-2, with D possibly matching TRBD1 (6 bases). The V and J ends lost 6 bases and 7 bases respectively, with 27 bases between them. This CDR3 region has 17 residues. The CDR3 here is CASSPLGGLGGSAGYTF. The CDR3 DNA reads as TGTGCCAGCAGCCCCCTGGGAGGGTTGGGGGGCTCCGCTGGCTACACCTTC.

Comments on this clonotype: This could be a read error, since a much larger clone is one nucleotide away. This sequence joins TRBV20-1 and TRBJ2-2; D is possibly TRBD1 or TRBD2 (5 bases each). Germline V CDR1 and CDR2: DFQATT, SNEGSKA (reference sequence). CDR3 length: 12 amino acids. V shed 6 bases and J shed 10 bases, with 15 bases lying between them. In DNA form, the CDR3 reads TGCAGTGCCGGGGAATGGGGCGTGGAGCTGTTTTTT. The encoded protein is CSAGEWGVELFF.

This rearrangement joins TRBV27 to TRBJ2-5; TRBD2 matches 7 bases. The CDR3 runs to 13 residues. Germline V gene lookup returns CDR1 MNHEY and CDR2 SMNVEV (reference sequence). J was trimmed by 5 bases and V by 3 bases; bases with no gene match: 3. The CDR3 coding sequence is TGTGCCAGCAGTTTGGCGGGAGATGAGACCCAGTACTTC. Its protein is CASSLAGDETQYF.

This clonotype was counted ten times or more. The chain is built from TRBV12-3 or TRBV12-4 and TRBJ2-7; D is perhaps TRBD2 (6 bases). The CDR3 runs to 14 residues. Between the trimmed V and J ends, which lost 3 bases and 0 bases, there was a span of 9 bases. The CDR3 sequence: CASSFGGTSYEQYF. The DNA for the CDR3 is TGTGCCAGCAGTTTCGGCGGGACCTCCTACGAGCAGTACTTC.

The V call is TRBV5-4, the J call TRBJ1-5; tentative D call: TRBD1 (5 bases). V was pared by 4 bases and J by 0 bases, with 11 bases between. The CDR3 is 15 amino acids. CDR1 SGHNT and CDR2 YYREEE come from the germline V gene (reference sequence). The CDR3 nucleotides are TGTGCCAGCAGCCCGGGACCAGATAGCAATCAGCCCCAGCATTTT. Translating it yields CASSPGPDSNQPQHF.

This clonotype was seen a few times. The chain employs TRBV20-1 and TRBJ2-2; D is unclear. The CDR3 consists of 14 residues. Germline V gene data show CDR1 as DFQATT and CDR2 as SNEGSKA (reference sequence). The V end was cut by 5 bases, the J end by 2 bases, with 12 bases between. CDR3 in amino acids: CSAPPVYNTGELFF. Written as DNA, the CDR3 is TGCAGTGCTCCACCTGTGTACAACACCGGGGAGCTGTTTTTT.

This chain uses TRBV20-1 with TRBJ1-5; tentative D call: TRBD1 (5 bases). V lost 5 bases, J lost 5 bases, and 16 bases lay in between. CDR1 and CDR2 from the germline V gene are DFQATT and SNEGSKA (reference sequence). This CDR3 region has 14 residues. CDR3 sequence: CSAVRDVGDQPQHF. The CDR3 nucleotides read TGCAGTGCTGTTCGGGACGTCGGGGATCAGCCCCAGCATTTT.

The chain carries TRBV14 and TRBJ2-2; D call uncertain. The V end lost 0 bases, the J end lost 2 bases, and 19 bases lay between the germline ends. Germline loops: CDR1 SGHDN, CDR2 FVKESK. The CDR3 runs to 19 residues. The CDR3 region is CASSQDQQVLPPNTGELFF. As DNA, the CDR3 is TGTGCCAGCAGCCAAGATCAGCAGGTCCTACCCCCCAACACCGGGGAGCTGTTTTTT.

This clonotype appeared many times. The genes are TRBV4-3 and TRBJ2-4; D unclear. This CDR3 has 13 residues. V was shortened by 0 bases and J by 9 bases, with 9 bases between the two germline ends. The V gene's germline CDR1 is LGHNA and CDR2 YSLEER. CDR3: CASSQDKWTIQYF. CDR3 coding DNA: TGCGCCAGCAGCCAAGATAAGTGGACCATTCAGTACTTC.

In this sample, this clonotype turned up a few times. J is TRBJ2-3 and V is TRBV10-3, with TRBD1 identical over 8 bases. The CDR3 runs to 16 residues. Germline V lookup: CDR1 ENHRY, CDR2 SYGVKD. Trimming at V came to 7 bases and at J to 1 base, leaving 10 bases not matched to a gene. The CDR3 spells CAIKGQGLGGTDTQYF. The CDR3 DNA reads as TGTGCCATCAAAGGACAGGGATTAGGGGGCACAGATACGCAGTATTTT.

The chain links TRBV28 to TRBJ2-7; 8 positions agree with TRBD2. J gave up 4 bases and V 5 bases, and 13 bases lay outside the gene matches. The CDR3 is 16 amino acids. CDR1 MDHEN and CDR2 SYDVKM come from the germline V gene. The CDR3 DNA reads TGTGCCAGCAGTCCGTTAGGAGCGGGAGTCCAGTACGAGCAGTACTTC. Residues: CASSPLGAGVQYEQYF.

This clonotype appeared a few times. The chain uses TRBV6-5 and TRBJ1-3; TRBD1 aligns across 7 bases. Germline V lookup: CDR1 MNHEY, CDR2 SVGAGI. CDR3 length: 16 amino acids. V gave up 0 bases and J gave up 1 base; unmatched junction bases: 3. The CDR3 coding sequence is TGTGCCAGCAGTTACTCCTTACAGGGGTCTGGAAACACCATATATTTT. Protein product: CASSYSLQGSGNTIYF.

This clonotype was picked up many times. The V call is TRBV6-5, the J call TRBJ2-3; D gene uncertain. V was clipped by 2 bases and J by 14 bases, with 17 bases between them. The CDR3 consists of 13 residues. CDR1 is MNHEY and CDR2 is SVGAGI in the germline V gene. CDR3: CASSYGSASRVYF. The CDR3 bases are TGTGCCAGCAGTTACGGTTCGGCCTCCCGGGTGTATTTT.

The chain joins TRBV29-1 to TRBJ2-7, with D perhaps TRBD1 or TRBD2 (5 bases each). V lost 4 bases to trimming and J lost 5 bases, with 12 bases between them. Germline-derived CDR1 and CDR2 are SQVTM and ANQGSEA. CDR3 length: 12 amino acids. This chain's CDR3 is CSVAAGRHEQYF. CDR3 DNA: TGCAGCGTTGCGGCAGGGAGACACGAGCAGTACTTC.

The chain uses TRBV2 and TRBJ1-1; no definite D call. V lost 0 bases to trimming and J lost 1 base, with 12 bases between them. The CDR3 is made up of 16 amino acids. The germline CDR1 and CDR2 sequences are SNHLY and FYNNEI. The CDR3 region has the DNA TGTGCCAGCAGTGAAGCGCTTATGACGGCGAACACTGAAGCTTTCTTT. This sequence encodes CASSEALMTANTEAFF.

This clonotype occurred a few times. The chain is built from TRBV6-6 and TRBJ1-1; possibly TRBD1 for D (6 bases). CDR1 MNHNY and CDR2 SVGAGI come from the germline V gene (reference sequence). With 6 bases removed from V and 5 bases from J, the gap between germline ends came to 16 bases. CDR3 length: 14 amino acids. CDR3 sequence reads: CASRPQGGGTEAFF. DNA for the CDR3: TGTGCCAGCAGGCCACAGGGAGGTGGAACTGAAGCTTTCTTT.

This clonotype has a handful of counts. The rearrangement joins TRBV28 to TRBJ1-1; D remains ambiguous. The V end lost 2 bases, the J end lost 8 bases, and 12 bases lay between the germline ends. In germline, CDR1 is MDHEN, CDR2 SYDVKM. The CDR3 has 13 residues. CDR3 bases: TGTGCCAGCAGTTTACCCGGGGTAAACGAAGCTTTCTTT. It specifies CASSLPGVNEAFF.

The chain uses TRBV24-1 and TRBJ2-3; D assignment may be TRBD1 or TRBD2 (5 bases each). The CDR3 is made up of 12 amino acids. V lost 6 bases, J lost 11 bases, and 14 bases lay in between. Germline V CDR1 and CDR2: KGHDR, SFDVKD. The CDR3 loop is CATSKGTYGQYF. The CDR3 bases are TGTGCCACCAGTAAAGGGACCTATGGGCAGTATTTT.

This clonotype was detected many times. The V gene is TRBV5-1, the J gene TRBJ2-3; D call uncertain. This CDR3 contains 14 residues. From germline, CDR1 is SGHRS and CDR2 YFSETQ. Trimming shortened V by 0 bases and J by 5 bases, and 10 bases separated the two germline ends. CDR3 loop: CASSLGLGEDTQYF. DNA for the CDR3: TGCGCCAGCAGCTTGGGTCTTGGCGAAGATACGCAGTATTTT.

This clonotype occurred a few times. This rearrangement joins TRBV30 to TRBJ2-3; D might be TRBD2 (6 bases). V was cut by 3 bases and J by 5 bases, with 15 bases left in between. CDR3 size: 14 residues. Germline values: CDR1 GTSNPN, CDR2 SVGIG (reference sequence). CDR3 loop: CAWSAGLLGDTQYF. CDR3 bases: TGTGCCTGGAGCGCGGGACTCCTCGGAGATACGCAGTATTTT.

Concerning this clonotype itself: The CDR3 does not close with the conserved phenylalanine or tryptophan, likely indicating a read error. This CDR3 reads CASSRGTDTQYS. In nucleotides, the CDR3 is TGTGCCAGCAGCCGGGGGACAGATACGCAGTATTCT. V gene TRBV7-6 combines with J gene TRBJ2-3; possibly TRBD2 for D (6 bases). This CDR3 has 12 amino acids. The germline V and J ends were trimmed by 5 bases and 3 bases, with 6 bases remaining between them. Germline assignment: CDR1 SGHVS and CDR2 FNYEAQ.